The sequence of this TCR beta chain was determined in a study of T cell responses to AZD1222 COVID-19 vaccine. The V end was cut by 6 bases, the J end by 6 bases, with 5 bases between. Germline V gene lookup returns CDR1 LNHDA and CDR2 SQIVND (reference sequence). This CDR3 contains 11 residues. Sequencing used immunoSEQ multiplex PCR; TCRdb keeps in-frame clones, though not all of them. The table lists around 50,000 clones, 65% to 90% of them singletons. The V and J genes are TRBV19 and TRBJ2-2, with D unclear. The clonotype was recovered from an adult who received the AZD1222 COVID-19 vaccine. The material sequenced was peripheral blood, taken 28 days after the second AZD1222 dose. This CDR3 is CASRIPGELFF. The CDR3 coding sequence is TGTGCCAGTAGGATCCCCGGGGAGCTGTTTTTT.